This T cell receptor (beta chain) was recovered during a study of CD8+CD57+ T cells in acquired aplastic anemia. The patients chosen for sequencing had shown expansion of CD8+CD57+ cells (detected by flow cytometry). CDR3 length: 14 amino acids. Trimming removed 2 bases at V and 2 bases at J, with 9 bases between. Germline-derived CDR1 and CDR2 are SGHNT and YYREEE (reference sequence). This clonotype was counted ten times or more. Template material for TCR beta VDJ and CDR3 profiling consisted of genomic DNA. Each CDR3 protein is one row after TCRdb ran MiXCR on the reads. The sample includes 100,000 to 150,000 distinct CDR3 sequences, 40% of them seen just once.

The sample comprised sorted CD4+, CD8+, or CD8+CD57+ T cells (not recorded which) from PBMCs. The clonotype was recovered from a human donor with aplastic anemia. This chain connects TRBV5-4 to TRBJ2-3, with a possible D match to TRBD1 (5 bases). The CDR3 region is CASSFDRYTDTQYF. The CDR3 DNA sequence: TGTGCCAGCAGCTTTGACAGATACACAGATACGCAGTATTTT.